These 23 T cell receptor beta chains share one sample of origin, sequenced in a study of human T cells and chemical hapten exposure. Documented time point: patch test 1, 2 weeks after DPC sensitization. Regarding treatment: therapeutic diphenylcyclopropenone sensitization with weekly scalp DPC. MiXCR, run by TCRdb on the RACE reads, gives a single entry per CDR3 protein. Seen here are around 77,000 distinct CDR3 sequences, 9.8% observed once, and the top ten hold 3.3%. This sample comprised whole blood, obtained in connection with sensitization to the hapten diphenylcyclopropenone (DPC). The receptor set was obtained from a woman in her forties with alopecia areata. Some clones in this sample may be carry-over from other donors' samples.

This clonotype was found many times. J is TRBJ2-5 and V is TRBV27; TRBD1 is a possible D gene (6 bases). Per the germline V gene, CDR1 is MNHEY and CDR2 is SMNVEV (reference sequence). V dropped 0 bases and J dropped 0 bases, with 8 bases sitting between them. This CDR3 is built from 15 residues. CDR3 amino acids: CASSLSAGDQETQYF. CDR3 sequence (DNA): TGTGCCAGCAGTTTATCGGCAGGGGACCAAGAGACCCAGTACTTC.

This clonotype was detected a few times. The rearrangement joins TRBV27 to TRBJ2-6; 10 bases line up with TRBD1. Germline V gives CDR1 MNHEY, CDR2 SMNVEV (reference sequence). The V and J ends lost 1 base and 0 bases, in that order; junction bases with no gene match: 6. This CDR3 spans 19 amino acids. For the CDR3, the DNA is TGTGCCAGCAGTTTATTGGGGACAGGGGCCCTCTCTGGGGCCAACGTCCTGACTTTC. This sequence encodes CASSLLGTGALSGANVLTF. The full variable domain, with the rest looked up from reference TRBV27 and TRBJ2-6, is EAQVTQNPRYLITVTGKKLTVTCSQNMNHEYMSWYRQDPGLGLRQIYYSMNVEVTDKGDVPEGYKVSRKEKRNFPLILESPSPNQTSLYFCASSLLGTGALSGANVLTFGAGSRLTVL.

This clonotype was counted ten times or more. The CDR3 coding sequence is TGTGCCTGGTCAACAACCCACTTGGGTAGACCCCTCCACTTT. Its translation: CAWSTTHLGRPLHF. The rearrangement joins TRBV30 to TRBJ1-6; the D is unclear. V dropped 5 bases and J dropped 12 bases, with 20 bases sitting between them. CDR3 length: 14 residues. Germline values: CDR1 GTSNPN, CDR2 SVGIG (reference sequence). Using reference TRBV30 and TRBJ1-6 for the parts outside the CDR3, the full variable domain is SQTIHQWPATLVQPVGSPLSLECTVEGTSNPNLYWYRQAAGRGLQLLFYSVGIGQISSEVPQNLSASRPQDRQFILSSKKLLLSDSGFYLCAWSTTHLGRPLHFGNGTRLTVT.

The chain uses TRBV11-2 and TRBJ2-1; D is perhaps TRBD2 (5 bases). V was shortened by 2 bases and J by 5 bases, with 13 bases between the two germline ends. The CDR3 covers 15 residues. Germline V CDR1 and CDR2: SGHAT, FQNNGV. The CDR3: CASSLPDWGNNEQFF. The CDR3 nucleotides are TGTGCCAGCAGCTTACCGGACTGGGGAAACAATGAGCAGTTCTTC.

This clonotype was observed at least ten times. The chain joins TRBV6-2 or TRBV6-3 to TRBJ1-5; 8 bases agree with TRBD1. The germline V gene has CDR1 MNHEY and CDR2 SVGEGT. With 2 bases clipped from V and 5 bases from J, the junction kept 8 bases outside the gene matches. The CDR3 is 16 amino acids. CDR3 coding DNA: TGTGCCAGCAGTTACGGGAACAGGGGGATTTATCAGCCCCAGCATTTT. It codes for CASSYGNRGIYQPQHF.

This clonotype was picked up a small number of times. The chain has TRBV7-9 and TRBJ1-5; 8 bases match TRBD1. Unmatched junction bases numbered 2, after V lost 5 bases and J lost 5 bases. The V gene's germline CDR1 is SEHNR and CDR2 FQNEAQ (reference sequence). The CDR3 is made up of 13 amino acids. For the CDR3, the DNA is TGTGCCAGCAGCCCGACAGGGGATCAGCCCCAGCATTTT. This translates into CASSPTGDQPQHF. Variable domain in full (rest from reference TRBV7-9 and TRBJ1-5): DTGVSQNPRHKITKRGQNVTFRCDPISEHNRLYWYRQTLGQGPEFLTYFQNEAQLEKSRLLSDRFSAERPKGSFSTLEIQRTEQGDSAMYLCASSPTGDQPQHFGDGTRLSIL.

This clonotype was seen ten or more times. The genes are TRBV10-3 and TRBJ2-3; D remains ambiguous. Germline CDR1 is ENHRY and CDR2 is SYGVKD. The CDR3 is 13 amino acids. Between the trimmed V and J ends, which lost 8 bases and 3 bases, there was a span of 12 bases. This chain's CDR3 is CAISAPGTDTQYF. CDR3 DNA: TGTGCCATCTCTGCCCCTGGAACAGATACGCAGTATTTT.

The V call is TRBV28, the J call TRBJ2-1; no clear D gene. This CDR3 has 13 amino acids. Germline V gene data show CDR1 as MDHEN and CDR2 as SYDVKM. The V end was cut by 7 bases, the J end by 2 bases, with 9 bases between. The CDR3 reads CASTTTPYNEQFF. CDR3 bases: TGTGCCAGCACCACTACTCCCTACAATGAGCAGTTCTTC.

This clonotype has just a few counts. The chain recombines TRBV7-3 with TRBJ2-3; unclear D gene. This CDR3 has 12 residues. CDR1 and CDR2 (germline): SGHTA, FQGTGA. Trimming cost V 5 bases and J 0 bases, with 3 bases left between them. The chain's CDR3 is CASSGSTDTQYF. As DNA, the CDR3 is TGTGCCAGCAGCGGGAGCACAGATACGCAGTATTTT.

This clonotype was counted many times. The CDR3 DNA is TGCAGTGCTAGAGGCAGGGAAGACTACGAGCAGTACTTC. Translated, it gives CSARGREDYEQYF. The V gene is TRBV20-1, the J gene TRBJ2-7; D might be TRBD1 (5 bases). The V end was cut by 1 base, the J end by 3 bases, with 10 bases between. CDR3 size: 13 residues. Per the germline V gene, CDR1 is DFQATT and CDR2 is SNEGSKA (reference sequence).

This clonotype was observed a few times. The chain couples TRBV19 to TRBJ2-1, with TRBD1 as a possible D gene (5 bases). The V end lost 3 bases, the J end lost 10 bases, and 10 bases lay between the germline ends. CDR3 length equals 12 residues. The germline gives CDR1 LNHDA, CDR2 SQIVND (reference sequence). CDR3 in amino acids: CASSINGAEQFF. CDR3 DNA sequence: TGTGCCAGTAGTATTAATGGGGCCGAGCAGTTCTTC.

This clonotype has ten or more counts. The chain carries TRBV5-4 and TRBJ2-7; D unclear. Germline V gene sequence: CDR1 SGHNT, CDR2 YYREEE (reference sequence). The ends were cut back, 0 bases at V and 1 base at J, with 2 bases in the middle. CDR3 length: 12 amino acids. The CDR3 here is CASSLESYEQYF. Written as DNA, the CDR3 is TGTGCCAGCAGCTTGGAGTCCTACGAGCAGTACTTC.

There are a few counts of this clonotype. This rearrangement joins TRBV11-2 to TRBJ2-2; 9 positions agree with TRBD1. Germline CDR1 is SGHAT and CDR2 is FQNNGV. Trimming took 0 bases from V and 0 from J; bases not matched to a gene: 5. This CDR3 comprises 18 residues. CDR3 DNA sequence: TGTGCCAGCAGCTTAGATCGATGGGACAGGGCGAACACCGGGGAGCTGTTTTTT. It encodes CASSLDRWDRANTGELFF.

As for this clonotype: A clone one base away is much larger, so this may be a read error. The J gene is TRBJ2-7, the V gene TRBV12-3 or TRBV12-4; D remains unclear. The CDR3 is made up of 15 amino acids. CDR3 in amino acids: CASSFWGSPSHEQYF. CDR3 sequence (DNA): TGTGCCAGCAGTTTTTGGGGTTCGCCCTCCCACGAGCAGTACTTC.

This clonotype has ten or more counts. J is TRBJ1-2 and V is TRBV6-5; TRBD1 is a possible D gene (5 bases). Per the germline V gene, CDR1 is MNHEY and CDR2 is SVGAGI. V was clipped by 5 bases and J by 4 bases, with 17 bases between them. The CDR3 length is 15 residues. The CDR3 bases are TGTGCCAGCAGTGACGGAGGGGCAGGGACCTATGGCTACACCTTC. Its protein product is CASSDGGAGTYGYTF.

This chain links TRBV6-5 with TRBJ2-7; TRBD2 matches 9 bases. The CDR3 extends over 16 amino acids. Trimming took 7 bases from V and 0 from J; bases not matched to a gene: 10. Per germline, CDR1 MNHEY and CDR2 SVGAGI. CDR3 sequence: CASNPSGSGGSYEQYF. The CDR3 DNA sequence: TGTGCCAGCAACCCTTCAGGTAGCGGGGGCTCCTACGAGCAGTACTTC.

The chain joins TRBV14 to TRBJ2-3, with no clear D. Trimming shortened V by 5 bases and J by 2 bases, and 8 bases separated the two germline ends. The germline V gene has CDR1 SGHDN and CDR2 FVKESK. The CDR3 has 13 residues. CDR3 bases: TGTGCCAGCAGCACCTATTCCACAGATACGCAGTATTTT. The encoded protein is CASSTYSTDTQYF.

This chain joins TRBV30 and TRBJ2-5; D possibly matches TRBD1 or TRBD2 (6 bases each). This CDR3 region has 13 residues. Trimming left V 3 bases short and J 5 bases short, with 13 bases between. Germline V gene data show CDR1 as GTSNPN and CDR2 as SVGIG (reference sequence). CDR3 nucleotides: TGTGCCTGGAGCAGGGGAGGAACGGAGACCCAGTACTTC. Its translation is CAWSRGGTETQYF.

This clonotype has at least ten counts. The rearrangement joins TRBV28 to TRBJ1-1, with D unclear. The V gene's germline CDR1 is MDHEN and CDR2 SYDVKM. The CDR3 is 15 amino acids. Deletions cut 3 bases from V and 1 base from J, with 12 bases between. In nucleotides, the CDR3 is TGTGCCAGCAGTTTGTTCCGAGCGAGGAACACTGAAGCTTTCTTT. Translated: CASSLFRARNTEAFF.

This clonotype occurred a few times. This chain uses TRBV3-1 with TRBJ2-7; D is unclear. Trimming pared 4 bases from V and 4 bases from J, leaving 8 bases between. This CDR3 contains 12 residues. Germline CDR1 is LGHDT and CDR2 is YNNKEL (reference sequence). CDR3 nucleotides: TGTGCCAGCAGCCCCCGGCCGTACGAGCAGTACTTC. This sequence encodes CASSPRPYEQYF.

This clonotype was counted between two and nine times. The genes are TRBV7-9 and TRBJ1-3, with 7 bases aligning to TRBD1. Per the germline V gene, CDR1 is SEHNR and CDR2 is FQNEAQ (reference sequence). The V and J ends lost 2 bases and 4 bases, in that order; junction bases with no gene match: 5. The length of the CDR3 is 15 residues. The CDR3 nucleotides are TGTGCCAGCAGCTTAATCGACAGGGAAGGAAACACCATATATTTT. It specifies CASSLIDREGNTIYF.

As for this clonotype: The junction shows a germline mismatch at one end, possibly a read error. The genes are TRBV7-8 and TRBJ2-7, with a tentative D call TRBD1 (6 bases). CDR3 length: 16 residues. CDR1 and CDR2 from the germline V gene are SGHVS and FQNEAQ. CDR3 nucleotide sequence: TGTGCCGGCAGCGCCCGACAGGCTATTTCCTCCTACGAGCAGTACTTC. This gives the protein CAGSARQAISSYEQYF.

This clonotype came up a few times. V is TRBV7-3 and J is TRBJ2-2; D possibly uses TRBD1 or TRBD2 (5 bases each). This CDR3 comprises 15 residues. Germline values: CDR1 SGHTA, CDR2 FQGTGA. Trimming pared 7 bases from V and 0 bases from J, leaving 12 bases between. The CDR3 sequence is CASNRDGSNTGELFF. CDR3 DNA sequence: TGTGCCAGCAACCGGGACGGATCGAACACCGGGGAGCTGTTTTTT.